A single T cell receptor (beta chain) is shown here with its context. The antigen is not known. The entry originates in a study of shared clonotypes between healthy human individuals. As for the study in general: Plates per donor: three CD4 naive, three CD4 memory, two CD8 naive, one CD8 memory. General study points: Naive subsets generally exceeded memory subsets in estimated richness. Clonotypes that were shared across four donors made up around 4.6% of naive CD4 clonotypes.

Some clones are missing from TCRdb's copy, which holds only in-frame ones; the method was immunoSEQ multiplex PCR. This sample carries some 1,600,000 clones, about 98% of them seen once, and the ten largest clones take roughly 0.42%. The V gene's germline CDR1 is MDHEN and CDR2 SYDVKM. The CDR3 contains 15 residues. With V trimmed by 10 bases and J by 1 base, 10 bases remained unmatched. J is TRBJ1-5 and V is TRBV28; 7 bases map to TRBD1. This TCR was recovered from a man in his thirties or forties in good health. Sequencing was done on a sample of naive CD4+ T cells sorted from blood. Subset defined: CD45RA+ positively selected. DNA of the CDR3: TGTGCCATCGAACGACAGGGCGGGAGCAATCAGCCCCAGCATTTT. Its translation is CAIERQGGSNQPQHF.